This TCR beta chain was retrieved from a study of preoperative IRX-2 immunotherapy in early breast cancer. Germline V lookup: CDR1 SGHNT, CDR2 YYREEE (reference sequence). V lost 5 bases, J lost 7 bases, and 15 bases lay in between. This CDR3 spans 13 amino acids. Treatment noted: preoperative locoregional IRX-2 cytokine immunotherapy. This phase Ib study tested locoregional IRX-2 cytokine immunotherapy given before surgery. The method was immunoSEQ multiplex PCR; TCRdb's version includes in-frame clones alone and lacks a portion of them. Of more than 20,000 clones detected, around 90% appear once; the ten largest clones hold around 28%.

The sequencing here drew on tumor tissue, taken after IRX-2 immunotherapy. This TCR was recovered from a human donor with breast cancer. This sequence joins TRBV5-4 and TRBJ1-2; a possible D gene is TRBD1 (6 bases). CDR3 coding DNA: TGTGCCAGCAGGCTGTTGGGGGGCCGTGGCTACACCTTC. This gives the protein CASRLLGGRGYTF. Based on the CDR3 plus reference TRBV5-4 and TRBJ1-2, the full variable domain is ETGVTQSPTHLIKTRGQQVTLRCSSQSGHNTVSWYQQALGQGPQFIFQYYREEENGRGNFPPRFSGLQFPNYSSELNVNALELDDSALYLCASRLLGGRGYTFGSGTRLTVV.